This is a list of T cell receptor beta chains from one sample in a study of blood T cell repertoires in COVID-19. Sequencing used immunoSEQ multiplex PCR; TCRdb keeps in-frame clones, though not all of them. The sample lists fewer than 25,000 clones; more than 80% were seen once. The sequenced material came from peripheral blood. The receptors stem from a human donor in a cohort sampled during active COVID-19. The CDR3 runs from the conserved cysteine through the conserved F or W. Expanded clones are given a class, and other clones once, few, many or no size at all.

abundance	v_gene	j_gene	CDR3aa
.	TRBV5-4	TRBJ2-1	CASSSASVYEQFF
once	TRBV6-2/TRBV6-3	TRBJ1-1	CASSYGGFHTEAFF
.	TRBV19	TRBJ2-3	CASRQGFDTQYF
.	TRBV6-5	TRBJ1-2	CASSPSGNYGYTF
.	TRBV4-3	TRBJ2-7	CASSQEPEAEQYF
.	TRBV27	TRBJ2-1	CASCPAGANHNEQFF
.	TRBV5-6	TRBJ1-2	CASSQRRGGDYGYTF
once	TRBV5-5	TRBJ1-5	CASSWGTGGQDQPQHF
.	TRBV4-3	TRBJ2-3	CASSPRFTDTQYF
.	TRBV9	TRBJ1-3	CASSVAPGRGNTIYF
.	TRBV28	TRBJ1-4	CASSPIPRQRLNEKLFF
.	TRBV6-6	TRBJ1-1	CASSYRDRNTEAFF
.	TRBV6-1	TRBJ2-7	CASSESPSGRGGEQYF
once	TRBV28	TRBJ2-5	CASSLRGIGEETQYF
.	TRBV28	TRBJ1-5	CASTYSNQPQHF
.	TRBV12-3/TRBV12-4	TRBJ1-2	CASSLARYGYTF
.	TRBV5-5	TRBJ2-3	CASSLQLAGSTDTQYF
.	TRBV12-5	TRBJ1-5	CASETGGGNQPQHF
few	TRBV3-1/TRBV3-2	TRBJ1-1	CASSPTGRTEAFF
.	TRBV4-1	TRBJ2-2	CASSQATGPNTGELFF
once	TRBV10-2	TRBJ2-5	CASSDTGRGETQYF
.	TRBV7-9	TRBJ1-3	CASSLVGGAIYF
once	TRBV15	TRBJ2-3	CATTPGGTDTQYF
.	TRBV5-1	TRBJ1-2	CASATNQVGGYGYTF
once	TRBV30	TRBJ1-2	CAWRAAGLKNSYGYTF
few	TRBV28	TRBJ1-2	CASRGSNYGYTF
.	TRBV2	TRBJ2-2	CATTRDSINTGELFF
.	TRBV3-1/TRBV3-2	TRBJ1-4	CASSQGGGHGEKLFF
.	TRBV9	TRBJ2-1	CASSPLGGSSYNEQFF
.	TRBV9	TRBJ2-2	CASSKQGRDTGELFF
.	TRBV6-5	TRBJ2-5	CASSYRQGKETQYF
.	TRBV11-2	TRBJ2-7	CASSPRQGIPYEQYF
.	TRBV7-9	TRBJ2-3	CASSLLGQGPDTQYF
.	TRBV3-1/TRBV3-2	TRBJ1-5	CASSHRYSNQPQHF
.	TRBV7-2	TRBJ2-7	CASSFYRLTYEQYF
once	TRBV7-2	TRBJ2-1	CASSRSYNEQFF
.	TRBV5-1	TRBJ2-3	CASSLSASGVSDTQYF
.	TRBV28	TRBJ2-1	CASSLPGQGSYNEQFF
.	TRBV12-3/TRBV12-4	TRBJ2-1	CASSSLNEQFF
.	TRBV19	TRBJ1-2	CASSIARLHYGYTF
.	TRBV19	TRBJ2-7	CASSNGRGYEQYF
.	TRBV28	TRBJ2-1	CASSAPGLAEPFSYNEQFF
once	TRBV13	TRBJ2-7	CASSLKQGVPYEQYF
.	TRBV13	TRBJ1-4	CASSFYNPGAEKLFF
once	TRBV19	TRBJ1-5	CASSTTGVNQPQHF
.	TRBV9	TRBJ2-5	CASSPGGQSPHYETQYF